This TCR beta chain derives from a study of glioma-infiltrating T cells. Study results and limitations: Gliomas, especially low-grade, showed above-expected tissue-blood divergence; non-neoplastic patients showed below. Only very few CDR3 sequences appeared in both tissue and blood.

Sample share makes this clonotype medium-sized. Its antigen is currently unknown. TCR alpha and beta CDR3 regions were amplified from RNA using iRepertoire nested multiplex PCR. Tissue mRNA or PBMC total RNA, 100-400 ng, went into one-step reverse transcription and amplification. TCRdb analysed the multiplex PCR reads with MiXCR anew, one entry per CDR3 protein. Of over a thousand distinct CDR3 sequences in the sample, about three fifths are singletons; the top ten hold approximately 24%. The specimen sequenced was glioma tissue, nonneoplastic brain tissue, or PBMCs (not recorded which). The TCR was taken from a human donor with low-grade glioma or glioblastoma, undergoing nonglioma brain surgery, or in good health (not recorded which).

The CDR3, as DNA: TGTGCCAGCAGCTCCAACGGGTTCACAGATACGCAGTATTTT. It encodes CASSSNGFTDTQYF. This chain links TRBV5-4 with TRBJ2-3, with D unclear. The V end lost 3 bases, the J end lost 2 bases, and 10 bases lay between the germline ends. CDR1 is SGHNT, CDR2 YYREEE, per germline (reference sequence). The CDR3 is 14 residues long.